A single sample is the source of the 14 T cell receptor beta chains below, sequenced in a study of blood T cell repertoires in COVID-19. Sequencing used immunoSEQ multiplex PCR; TCRdb keeps in-frame clones, though not all of them. The sample lists roughly 230,000 clones, around 80% occurring once. The sequenced sample consisted of peripheral blood. The receptor set was obtained from a human donor in a cohort sampled during active COVID-19.

This clone was counted ten times or more. This chain joins TRBV4-1 and TRBJ1-6; 9 nucleotides match TRBD1. CDR3 length equals 15 residues. The germline V gene encodes CDR1 MGHRA and CDR2 YSYEKL. The trim removed 2 bases at V and 8 bases at J, leaving 4 bases unmatched. CDR3 in amino acids: CASSQKQGADSPLHF. DNA for the CDR3: TGCGCCAGCAGCCAAAAACAGGGGGCGGATTCACCCCTCCACTTT.

The rearrangement uses TRBV19 and TRBJ2-7, with TRBD1 matching 9 bases. The V and J ends lost 8 bases and 4 bases, in that order; junction bases with no gene match: 12. CDR1 and CDR2 (germline): LNHDA, SQIVND (reference sequence). The CDR3 loop spans 15 amino acids. The CDR3 DNA reads TGTGCCAGTGCCAGAAGACAGGGGGAATCGTACGAGCAGTACTTC. This encodes CASARRQGESYEQYF.

This chain joins TRBV7-2 and TRBJ2-7; D ambiguous. This CDR3 has 11 residues. Germline-derived CDR1 and CDR2 are SGHTA and FQGNSA. The V gene lost 3 bases and the J gene lost 5 bases, with 5 bases spanning the gap. The CDR3 sequence: CASSFLDEQYF. CDR3 sequence (DNA): TGTGCCAGCAGCTTCCTCGACGAGCAGTACTTC.

V usage is TRBV27 and J usage is TRBJ2-7, with 7 bases lining up with TRBD1. The germline gives CDR1 MNHEY, CDR2 SMNVEV (reference sequence). The length of the CDR3 is 15 residues. V lost 5 bases and J lost 6; bases outside the gene matches: 13. CDR3 in amino acids: CASSQQGPSVSEQYF. The CDR3 DNA reads as TGTGCCAGCAGTCAACAGGGGCCCTCTGTCTCCGAGCAGTACTTC.

V is TRBV4-2 and J is TRBJ2-7; D is possibly TRBD2 (6 bases). V lost 0 bases and J lost 3, with 15 bases in between. The CDR3 extends over 16 amino acids. Germline CDR1 and CDR2: LGHNA and YNFKEQ. In nucleotides, the CDR3 is TGTGCCAGCAGCCAAGACGGGGCGGGACGGCACTACGAGCAGTACTTC. The encoded protein is CASSQDGAGRHYEQYF.

The V and J genes are TRBV6-4 and TRBJ1-5, with a tentative D call TRBD1 (6 bases). The V gene lost 4 bases and the J gene lost 7 bases, with 11 bases spanning the gap. The CDR3 sequence is 13 residues long. CDR1 MRHNA and CDR2 SNTAGT come from the germline V gene. The CDR3 region has the DNA TGTGCCAGCAGTGCCGATGGGGGCCAGCCCCAGCATTTT. Translating gives CASSADGGQPQHF.

The genes are TRBV5-5 and TRBJ2-7; D is perhaps TRBD1 (6 bases). CDR1 and CDR2 (germline): SGHKS, YYEKEE (reference sequence). The ends were cut back, 4 bases at V and 2 bases at J, with 13 bases in the middle. The CDR3 sequence is 14 residues long. CDR3 residues: CASSLSGAPYEQYF. The CDR3 coding sequence is TGTGCCAGCAGCCTATCAGGGGCCCCCTACGAGCAGTACTTC.

This clone was counted a single time. This CDR3 reads CASGGQGYYGYTF. In DNA form, the CDR3 reads TGTGCCAGCGGGGGTCAGGGGTACTATGGCTACACCTTC. The V call is TRBV2, the J call TRBJ1-2, with D perhaps matching TRBD1 (6 bases). The CDR3 totals 13 residues. Germline CDR1 and CDR2: SNHLY and FYNNEI. V lost 8 bases, J lost 3 bases, and 13 bases lay in between.

The chain employs TRBV5-1 and TRBJ2-3; TRBD2 agrees at 10 bases. The CDR3 length is 16 residues. With V trimmed by 3 bases and J by 4 bases, 8 bases remained unmatched. Germline loops: CDR1 SGHRS, CDR2 YFSETQ. CDR3 nucleotides: TGCGCCAGCAGCTCCCGCGGGACTAGCGACCCAGATACGCAGTATTTT. Amino acid sequence: CASSSRGTSDPDTQYF.

The chain carries TRBV15 and TRBJ1-1, with 8 nucleotides matching TRBD1. The CDR3 is made up of 14 amino acids. The V segment lost 0 bases and the J segment 7 bases; nucleotides outside the gene matches: 4. From germline, CDR1 is LNHNV and CDR2 YYDKDF (reference sequence). The CDR3 sequence is CATSRDQGAGEAFF. The CDR3 nucleotides read TGTGCCACCAGCAGAGATCAGGGGGCAGGTGAAGCTTTCTTT.

The chain joins TRBV6-5 to TRBJ1-1; D may be TRBD1 (5 bases). V was shortened by 6 bases and J by 11 bases, with 19 bases between the two germline ends. The V gene's germline CDR1 is MNHEY and CDR2 SVGAGI. The CDR3 has 13 residues. The CDR3 spells CASRRDVGSGAFF. The CDR3 DNA reads as TGTGCCAGCAGGCGGGACGTCGGTAGTGGGGCTTTCTTT.

The rearrangement joins TRBV30 to TRBJ2-7, with D unresolved. Trimming removed 3 bases from V and 6 bases from J, with 18 bases in between. CDR1 GTSNPN and CDR2 SVGIG come from the germline V gene (reference sequence). CDR3 size: 14 residues. The CDR3 DNA reads TGTGCCTGGAGCGAGAGGCTGCTTTCGGCCGAGCAGTACTTC. It encodes CAWSERLLSAEQYF. Full variable domain (missing parts from reference TRBV30 and TRBJ2-7): SQTIHQWPATLVQPVGSPLSLECTVEGTSNPNLYWYRQAAGRGLQLLFYSVGIGQISSEVPQNLSASRPQDRQFILSSKKLLLSDSGFYLCAWSERLLSAEQYFGPGTRLTVT.

The chain joins TRBV3-1 (or the pseudogene TRBV3-2) to TRBJ2-7; 7 bases match TRBD1. The trim removed 1 base at V and 0 bases at J, leaving 3 bases unmatched. The CDR3 covers 15 residues. The germline CDR1 and CDR2 sequences are LGHDT and YNNKEL (reference sequence). CDR3 amino acids: CASSQVKGASYEQYF. Written as DNA, the CDR3 is TGTGCCAGCAGCCAAGTAAAGGGGGCCTCCTACGAGCAGTACTTC.

The chain employs TRBV7-8 and TRBJ2-1, with unresolved D. Trimming took 3 bases from V and 0 from J, leaving 18 bases between them. Germline CDR1 SGHVS, CDR2 FQNEAQ. CDR3 size: 18 residues. CDR3 residues: CASSFNPRGASSYNEQFF. CDR3 coding DNA: TGTGCCAGCAGCTTTAACCCGAGAGGCGCCAGCTCCTACAATGAGCAGTTCTTC.